The sequence of this TCR beta chain was determined in a study of blood T cell repertoires in COVID-19. Looking at the study overall: Samples of COVID-19 (acute and convalescent) were obtained from the United States, Italy and Spain. The analysed material was cDNA or gDNA that came from T cells, B-cell-depleted T cells, or PBMCs.

This CDR3 is built from 17 residues. The germline gives CDR1 SNHLY, CDR2 FYNNEI. V shed 5 bases and J 7 bases; nucleotides not matched to a gene: 12. How the authors handled the data: Estimated nucleated cell counts came from reference gene primer amplification. Method: immunoSEQ multiplex PCR; TCRdb's copy keeps in-frame clones and lacks some. V, J and clone size derive from that table, while D and trimming were established from the DNA sequence. The sample lists around 130,000 clones, approximately 90% occurring once. This receptor was taken from a woman aged 45-65 years with acute or convalescent COVID-19. V is TRBV2 and J is TRBJ2-1; 12 nucleotides match TRBD2. The material sequenced was peripheral blood. The CDR3: CASSHEKTSGGRNEQFF. DNA for the CDR3: TGTGCCAGCAGTCACGAGAAGACTAGCGGGGGAAGGAATGAGCAGTTCTTC.